These T cell receptor beta chains were read from a single sample in a study of blood T cell repertoires in COVID-19. Using immunoSEQ multiplex PCR, the repertoire was profiled, and TCRdb retains in-frame clones only, with some absent. The table shows roughly 250,000 clones, with around four fifths occurring only once. The material sequenced was peripheral blood. The source of these receptors is a woman older than 75 with acute or convalescent COVID-19. Each CDR3 is given with its conserved first and last residue. Where a row states a size, it is once, few, many or the class of an expanded clone; other rows omit it.

TRBJ1-3	TRBV4-2	NA	CASSQAQDSYSGNTIYF
TRBJ2-5	TRBV7-2	NA	CASSLGQYRKTQYF
TRBJ2-1	TRBV7-2	NA	CASSSGQGGYNEQFF
TRBJ1-2	TRBV19	NA	CASSRTGRNYGYTF
TRBJ1-3	TRBV5-1	NA	CASTHQYRVGVGNTIYF
TRBJ1-2	TRBV6-2/TRBV6-3	NA	CASSYGSLTGGIGYTF
TRBJ2-6	TRBV6-4	NA	CASSPVGSGSGANVLTF
TRBJ2-5	TRBV11-1	NA	CASSPPTSGDKETQYF
TRBJ2-1	TRBV5-1	NA	CASSLSTGRGNEQFF
TRBJ1-1	TRBV2	NA	CASSSQGPMNTEAFF
TRBJ2-7	TRBV5-1	NA	CASSEASGTGIYEQYF
TRBJ2-7	TRBV7-2	NA	CASSWGEGDEQYF
TRBJ1-1	TRBV6-1	NA	CASSDRGSSFF
TRBJ1-2	TRBV27	NA	CASSLAVSSFHGYTF
TRBJ1-4	TRBV30	few	CAWSHRPGEKLFF
TRBJ1-5	TRBV27	NA	CASSLSYDSNQPQHF
TRBJ2-2	TRBV4-2	NA	CASRSGLADTGELFF
TRBJ2-7	TRBV10-3	NA	CAITRTSGNYEQYF
TRBJ1-3	TRBV6-5	NA	CASSRGQPSGNTIYF
TRBJ1-2	TRBV6-5	NA	CASTPGQAFYGYTF
TRBJ2-7	TRBV30	NA	CAWRKTSGSYEQYF
TRBJ1-2	TRBV28	NA	CASSLTGALGYTF
TRBJ2-3	TRBV4-3	NA	CASSQDLPTSGRADTQYF
TRBJ1-2	TRBV10-3	NA	CAIKGTGTGSGYTF
TRBJ1-2	TRBV6-5	NA	CASSRDRDYYGYTF
TRBJ1-2	TRBV7-8	few	CASSYRGKDGYTF
TRBJ1-1	TRBV28	NA	CASSSPPRNTEAFF
TRBJ1-6	TRBV6-5	few	CASSYETGSSPLHF
TRBJ1-2	TRBV4-2	NA	CASSPSDGRDYGYTF
TRBJ1-4	TRBV18	NA	CASSQTGGFEKLFF
TRBJ2-7	TRBV5-1	NA	CASSVSPGTEQYF
TRBJ2-1	TRBV7-3	NA	CASSPDPLYNEQFF